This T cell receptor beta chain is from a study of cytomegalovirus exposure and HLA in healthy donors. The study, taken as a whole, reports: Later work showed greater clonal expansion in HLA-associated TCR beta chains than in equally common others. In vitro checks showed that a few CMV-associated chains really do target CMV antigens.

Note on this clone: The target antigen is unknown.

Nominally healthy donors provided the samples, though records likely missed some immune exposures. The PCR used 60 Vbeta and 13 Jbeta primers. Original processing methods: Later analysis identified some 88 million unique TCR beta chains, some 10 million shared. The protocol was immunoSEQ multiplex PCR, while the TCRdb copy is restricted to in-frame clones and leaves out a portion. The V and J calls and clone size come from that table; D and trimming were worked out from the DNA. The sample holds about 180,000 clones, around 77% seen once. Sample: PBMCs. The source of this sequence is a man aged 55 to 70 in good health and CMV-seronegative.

In DNA, the CDR3 is TGTGCCAGCAGCGGAGGGACAGGGGACGAGCAGTACTTC. Amino acids: CASSGGTGDEQYF. The gene calls are TRBV5-6 and TRBJ2-7; TRBD1 matches at 10 bases. The CDR3 extends over 13 amino acids. CDR1 SGHDT and CDR2 YYEEEE come from the germline V gene. The ends lost 4 bases at V and 5 bases at J; junction bases unmatched: 3.